The subject of this entry is one TCR beta chain. Researchers ran the PCR with 60 Vbeta and 13 Jbeta primers. The method was immunoSEQ multiplex PCR; TCRdb's version includes in-frame clones alone and lacks a portion of them. Of 250,000 to 300,000 clones in the sample, 92% are singletons; the top ten hold about 1.5%. This sample is part of a study of cytomegalovirus exposure and HLA in healthy donors. Study overall: Previous work identified roughly 120 million unique TCR beta sequences from around 200 million T cells.

What was sequenced was PBMCs. The sequence was collected from a girl between 2 and 10 years old in good health and CMV-seronegative.

The CDR3 sequence is CASSYSAGGNEAFF. CDR3 coding DNA: TGTGCCAGCAGTTATTCAGCGGGGGGGAATGAAGCTTTCTTT. The rearrangement joins TRBV6-6 to TRBJ1-1, with a possible D match to TRBD1 (5 bases). Trimming pared 3 bases from V and 7 bases from J, leaving 15 bases between. This CDR3 has 14 amino acids. Germline V gives CDR1 MNHNY, CDR2 SVGAGI (reference sequence).